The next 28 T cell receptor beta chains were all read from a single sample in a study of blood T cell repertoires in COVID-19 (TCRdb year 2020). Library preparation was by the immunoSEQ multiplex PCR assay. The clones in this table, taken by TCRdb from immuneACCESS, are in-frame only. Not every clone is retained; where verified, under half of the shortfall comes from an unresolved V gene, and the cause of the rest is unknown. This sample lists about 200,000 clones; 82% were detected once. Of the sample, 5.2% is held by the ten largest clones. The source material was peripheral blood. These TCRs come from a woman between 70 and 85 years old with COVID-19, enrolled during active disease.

CDR3 coding DNA: TGCGCCAGCAGCTTAGCAGGGGGCTATGGCTACACCTTC. As protein: CASSLAGGYGYTF. This chain connects TRBV5-1 to TRBJ1-2, with 7 nucleotides matching TRBD1. V was clipped by 2 bases and J by 4 bases; unmatched bases: 2. Germline values: CDR1 SGHRS, CDR2 YFSETQ. This CDR3 spans 13 amino acids.

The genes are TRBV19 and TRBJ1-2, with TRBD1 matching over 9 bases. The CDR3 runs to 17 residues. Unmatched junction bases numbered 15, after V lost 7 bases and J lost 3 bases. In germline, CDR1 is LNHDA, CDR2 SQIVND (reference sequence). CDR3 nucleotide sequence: TGTGCCAGTACCGTTGCGGGACAGGGCGCGGGGGACTATGGCTACACCTTC. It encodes CASTVAGQGAGDYGYTF. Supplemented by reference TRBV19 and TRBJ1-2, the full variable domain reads DGGITQSPKYLFRKEGQNVTLSCEQNLNHDAMYWYRQDPGQGLRLIYYSQIVNDFQKGDIAEGYSVSREKKESFPLTVTSAQKNPTAFYLCASTVAGQGAGDYGYTFGSGTRLTVV.

DNA for the CDR3: TGTGCCTCTAGAGGACTAGCGGGAGTAGGTACCGGGGAGCTGTTTTTT. Protein sequence: CASRGLAGVGTGELFF. This chain links TRBV11-2 with TRBJ2-2; 13 bases fit TRBD2. V dropped 11 bases and J dropped 5; count of bases not matched to a gene: 11. Germline V gene data show CDR1 as SGHAT and CDR2 as FQNNGV. CDR3 length: 16 residues.

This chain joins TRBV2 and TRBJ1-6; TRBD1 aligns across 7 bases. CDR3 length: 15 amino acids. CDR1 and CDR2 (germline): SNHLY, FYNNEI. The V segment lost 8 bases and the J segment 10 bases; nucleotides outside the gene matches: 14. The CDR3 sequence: CASAKTGLNGSPLHF. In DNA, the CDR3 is TGTGCCAGCGCTAAGACAGGGCTCAATGGATCACCCCTCCACTTT.

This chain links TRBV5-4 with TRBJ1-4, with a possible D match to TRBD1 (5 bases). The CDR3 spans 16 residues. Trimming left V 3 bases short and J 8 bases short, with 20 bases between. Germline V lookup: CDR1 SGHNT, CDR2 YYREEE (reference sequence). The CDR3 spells CASSSGLVGREEKLFF. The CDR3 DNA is TGTGCCAGCAGCTCCGGCCTCGTGGGGCGCGAAGAAAAACTGTTTTTT.

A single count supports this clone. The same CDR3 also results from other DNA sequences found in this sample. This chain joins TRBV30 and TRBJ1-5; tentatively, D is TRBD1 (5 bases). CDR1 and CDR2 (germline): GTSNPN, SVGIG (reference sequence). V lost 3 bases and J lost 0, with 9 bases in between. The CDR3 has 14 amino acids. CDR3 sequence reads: CAWSADSSNQPQHF. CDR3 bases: TGTGCCTGGAGCGCCGACAGTAGCAATCAGCCCCAGCATTTT.

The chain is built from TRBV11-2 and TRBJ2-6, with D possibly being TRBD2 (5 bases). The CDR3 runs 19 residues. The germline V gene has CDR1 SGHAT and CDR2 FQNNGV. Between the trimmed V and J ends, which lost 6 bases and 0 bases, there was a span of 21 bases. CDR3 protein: CASRDGIRYLSSGANVLTF. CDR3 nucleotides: TGTGCCAGCAGAGACGGGATAAGGTACCTAAGCTCTGGGGCCAACGTCCTGACTTTC. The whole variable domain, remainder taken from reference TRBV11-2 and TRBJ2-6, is EAGVAQSPRYKIIEKRQSVAFWCNPISGHATLYWYQQILGQGPKLLIQFQNNGVVDDSQLPKDRFSAERLKGVDSTLKIQPAKLEDSAVYLCASRDGIRYLSSGANVLTFGAGSRLTVL.

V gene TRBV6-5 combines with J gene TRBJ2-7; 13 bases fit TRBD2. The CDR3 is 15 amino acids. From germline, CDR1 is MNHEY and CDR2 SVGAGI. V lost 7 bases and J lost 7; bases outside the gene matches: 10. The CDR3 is CASKLLAGGPREQYF. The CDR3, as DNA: TGTGCCAGCAAACTACTAGCGGGAGGGCCTAGGGAGCAGTACTTC.

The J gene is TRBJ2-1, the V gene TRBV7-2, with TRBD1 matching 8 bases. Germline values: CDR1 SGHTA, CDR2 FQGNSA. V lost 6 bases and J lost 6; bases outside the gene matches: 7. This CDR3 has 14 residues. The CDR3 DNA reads TGTGCCAGCAGTTCCGGGACAGGCCCCAATGAGCAGTTCTTC. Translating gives CASSSGTGPNEQFF.

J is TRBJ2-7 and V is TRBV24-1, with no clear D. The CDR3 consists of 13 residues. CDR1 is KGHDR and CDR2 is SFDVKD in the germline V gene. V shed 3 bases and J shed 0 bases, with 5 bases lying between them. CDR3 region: CATSDPFSYEQYF. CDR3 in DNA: TGTGCCACCAGTGATCCCTTCTCCTACGAGCAGTACTTC.

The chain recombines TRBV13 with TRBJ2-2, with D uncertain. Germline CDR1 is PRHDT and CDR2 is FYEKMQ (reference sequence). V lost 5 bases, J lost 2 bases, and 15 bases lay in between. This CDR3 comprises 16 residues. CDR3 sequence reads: CASSEQVKQNTGELFF. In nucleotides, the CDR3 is TGTGCCAGCAGCGAGCAGGTGAAGCAAAACACCGGGGAGCTGTTTTTT. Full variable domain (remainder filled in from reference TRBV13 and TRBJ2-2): AAGVIQSPRHLIKEKRETATLKCYPIPRHDTVYWYQQGPGQDPQFLISFYEKMQSDKGSIPDRFSAQQFSDYHSELNMSSLELGDSALYFCASSEQVKQNTGELFFGEGSRLTVL.

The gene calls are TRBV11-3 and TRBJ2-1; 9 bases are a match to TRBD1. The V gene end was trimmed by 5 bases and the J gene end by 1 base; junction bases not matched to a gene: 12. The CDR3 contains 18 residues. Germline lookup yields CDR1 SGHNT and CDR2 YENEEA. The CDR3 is CASSLSRTGVKSYNEQFF. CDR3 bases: TGTGCCAGCAGCCTCAGTCGGACAGGGGTTAAATCCTACAATGAGCAGTTCTTC.

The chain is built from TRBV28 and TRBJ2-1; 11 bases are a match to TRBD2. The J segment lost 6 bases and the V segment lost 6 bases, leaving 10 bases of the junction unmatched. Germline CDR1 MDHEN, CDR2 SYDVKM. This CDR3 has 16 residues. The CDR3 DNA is TGTGCCAGCAGCCCTATGGGGCTAGCGGGAGGCAATGAGCAGTTCTTC. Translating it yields CASSPMGLAGGNEQFF.

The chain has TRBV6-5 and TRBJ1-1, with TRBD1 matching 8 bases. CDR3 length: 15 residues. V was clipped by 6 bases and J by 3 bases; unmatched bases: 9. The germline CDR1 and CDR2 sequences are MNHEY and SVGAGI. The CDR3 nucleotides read TGTGCCAGCAGCTCAATGGGGACAGGTTACACTGAAGCTTTCTTT. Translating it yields CASSSMGTGYTEAFF.

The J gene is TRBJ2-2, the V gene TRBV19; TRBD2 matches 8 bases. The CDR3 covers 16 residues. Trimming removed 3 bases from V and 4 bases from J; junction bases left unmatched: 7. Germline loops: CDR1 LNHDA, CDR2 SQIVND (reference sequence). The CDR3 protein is CASSIYSGMGTGELFF. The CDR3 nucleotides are TGTGCCAGTAGTATTTATAGCGGGATGGGCACCGGGGAGCTGTTTTTT.

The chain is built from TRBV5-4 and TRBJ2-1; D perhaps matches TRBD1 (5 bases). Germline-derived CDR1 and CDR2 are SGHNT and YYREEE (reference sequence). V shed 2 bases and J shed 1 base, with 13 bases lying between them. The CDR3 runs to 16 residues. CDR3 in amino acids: CASSFNQGRSYNEQFF. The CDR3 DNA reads TGTGCCAGCAGCTTTAATCAGGGCAGGTCCTACAATGAGCAGTTCTTC.

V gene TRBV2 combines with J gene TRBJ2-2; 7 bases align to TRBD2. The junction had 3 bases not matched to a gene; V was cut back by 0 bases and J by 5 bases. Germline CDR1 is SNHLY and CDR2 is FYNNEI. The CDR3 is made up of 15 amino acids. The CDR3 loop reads CASSEASSGTGELFF. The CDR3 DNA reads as TGTGCCAGCAGTGAAGCCTCTAGCGGTACCGGGGAGCTGTTTTTT.

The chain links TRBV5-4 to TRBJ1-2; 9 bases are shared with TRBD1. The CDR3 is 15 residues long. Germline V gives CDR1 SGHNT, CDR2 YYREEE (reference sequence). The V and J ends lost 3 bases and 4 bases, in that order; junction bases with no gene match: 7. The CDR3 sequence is CASSYRDRETYGYTF. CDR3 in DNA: TGTGCCAGCAGCTACCGGGACAGGGAAACCTATGGCTACACCTTC.

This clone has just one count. In DNA form, the CDR3 reads TGTGCCAGCACGACAGGGGGCAGAAACACCATATATTTT. Translating gives CASTTGGRNTIYF. The chain uses TRBV19 and TRBJ1-3; TRBD1 aligns across 10 bases. V lost 9 bases, J lost 5 bases, and 4 bases stayed unmatched. The CDR3 is 13 amino acids. From germline, CDR1 is LNHDA and CDR2 SQIVND (reference sequence).

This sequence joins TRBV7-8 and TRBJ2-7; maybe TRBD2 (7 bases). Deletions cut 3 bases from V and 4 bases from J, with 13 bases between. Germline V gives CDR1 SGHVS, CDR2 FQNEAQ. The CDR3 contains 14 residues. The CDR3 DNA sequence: TGTGCCAGCAGCTTCGGGGGGCGGGTGTACGAGCAGTACTTC. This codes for CASSFGGRVYEQYF.

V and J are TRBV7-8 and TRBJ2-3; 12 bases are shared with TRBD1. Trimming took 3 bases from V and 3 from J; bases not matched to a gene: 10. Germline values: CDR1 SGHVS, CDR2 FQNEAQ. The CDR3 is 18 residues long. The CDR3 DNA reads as TGTGCCAGCAGCTTTTGGGACAGGGGGCATTTAACGACAGATACGCAGTATTTT. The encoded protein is CASSFWDRGHLTTDTQYF.

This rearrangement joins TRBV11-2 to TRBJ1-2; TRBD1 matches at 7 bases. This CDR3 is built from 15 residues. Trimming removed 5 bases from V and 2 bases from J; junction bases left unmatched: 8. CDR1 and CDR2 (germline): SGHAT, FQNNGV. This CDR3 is CASSPELDRNYGYTF. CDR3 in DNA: TGTGCCAGCAGCCCCGAATTGGACAGGAACTATGGCTACACCTTC.

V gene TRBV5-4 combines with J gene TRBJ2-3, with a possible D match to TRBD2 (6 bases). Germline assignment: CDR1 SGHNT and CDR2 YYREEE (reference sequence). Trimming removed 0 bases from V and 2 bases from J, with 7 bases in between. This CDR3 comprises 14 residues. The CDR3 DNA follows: TGTGCCAGCAGCTTGGCGGACTACACAGATACGCAGTATTTT. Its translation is CASSLADYTDTQYF.

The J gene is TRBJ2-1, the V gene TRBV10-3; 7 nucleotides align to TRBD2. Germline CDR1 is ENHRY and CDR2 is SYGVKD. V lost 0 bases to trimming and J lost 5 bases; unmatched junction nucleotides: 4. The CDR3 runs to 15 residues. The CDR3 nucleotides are TGTGCCATCAGTGAGTCGCAAGCGGGGAACAATGAGCAGTTCTTC. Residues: CAISESQAGNNEQFF.

The CDR3 here is CASSYSPTGETQYF. DNA for the CDR3: TGTGCCAGCAGTTACTCCCCCACCGGGGAGACCCAGTACTTC. This chain uses TRBV6-5 with TRBJ2-5; D not certain. Trimming shortened V by 0 bases and J by 5 bases, and 10 bases separated the two germline ends. The CDR3 sequence is 14 residues long. Germline V lookup: CDR1 MNHEY, CDR2 SVGAGI.

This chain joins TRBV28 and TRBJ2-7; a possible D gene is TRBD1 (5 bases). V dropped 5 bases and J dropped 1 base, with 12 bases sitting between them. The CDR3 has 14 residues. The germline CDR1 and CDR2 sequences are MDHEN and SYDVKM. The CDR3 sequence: CASSPITGSYEQYF. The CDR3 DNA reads TGTGCCAGCAGTCCAATTACAGGTTCCTACGAGCAGTACTTC.

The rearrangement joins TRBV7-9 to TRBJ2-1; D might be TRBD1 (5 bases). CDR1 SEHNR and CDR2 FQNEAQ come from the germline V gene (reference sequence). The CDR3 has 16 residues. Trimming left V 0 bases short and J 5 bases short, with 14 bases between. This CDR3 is CASSLADNPIHNEQFF. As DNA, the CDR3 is TGTGCCAGCAGCTTAGCGGACAATCCGATTCACAATGAGCAGTTCTTC. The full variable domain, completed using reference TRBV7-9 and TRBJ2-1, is DTGVSQNPRHKITKRGQNVTFRCDPISEHNRLYWYRQTLGQGPEFLTYFQNEAQLEKSRLLSDRFSAERPKGSFSTLEIQRTEQGDSAMYLCASSLADNPIHNEQFFGPGTRLTVL.

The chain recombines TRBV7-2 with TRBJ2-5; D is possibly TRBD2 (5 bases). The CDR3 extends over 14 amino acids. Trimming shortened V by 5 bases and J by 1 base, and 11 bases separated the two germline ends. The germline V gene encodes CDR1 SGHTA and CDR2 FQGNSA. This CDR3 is CASSLRLSQETQYF. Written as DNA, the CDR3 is TGTGCCAGCAGCCTAAGACTAAGCCAAGAGACCCAGTACTTC. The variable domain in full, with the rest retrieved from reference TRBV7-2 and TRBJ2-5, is GAGVSQSPSNKVTEKGKDVELRCDPISGHTALYWYRQSLGQGLEFLIYFQGNSAPDKSGLPSDRFSAERTGGSVSTLTIQRTQQEDSAVYLCASSLRLSQETQYFGPGTRLLVL.